This TCR beta chain derives from a study of T cells expressing NK-cell markers (dated by TCRdb to 2019 to 2021). As for the study more broadly: TCR beta-chain repertoires were profiled in sorted CD3+CD56+NKG2C+, CD3+CD56+NKG2C- and CD3+CD56-NKG2C+ T-cell subsets from seven or eight donors. Among the eight sequenced donors, only one was HCMV-seronegative, while the other seven were HCMV-seropositive. Randomly selected healthy volunteers, three men and five women, were used as the eight sequenced donors. Libraries were sequenced as 2 x 150 bp reads on Illumina HiSeq 2000/2500, MiSeq or NextSeq.

The germline V gene encodes CDR1 SGHTA and CDR2 FQGNSA. The cysteine opens and the phenylalanine closes a CDR3 of 15 amino acids. The DNA is unrecorded. The investigation overall reported the following: In more than 5 donors, the dominant CD3+CD56+NKG2C+ clonotypes ranked among the top 10 CD8+ clonotypes, making up roughly 1.0-7.0% of CD8+ T cells. Those dominant clonotypes were again the most abundant among CD3+CD56-NKG2C+ cells in a few donors, at about 25-60.1%. Whether the expanded NKG2C-expressing T cell clones were specific for HCMV antigens remained unclear.

As for this clonotype: No antigen is known for it.

HCMV serostatus was determined by detecting HCMV-specific IgG in serum with a commercial ELISA kit. Ficoll density gradient centrifugation was used to isolate peripheral blood mononuclear cells from blood. Sequencing was carried out with an Illumina HiSeq 2000. The TCR beta cDNA libraries were made using 5'RACE template switching, a step that added both a universal primer site and unique molecular identifiers. cDNA synthesis was primed from the TCR beta constant segment, followed by two successive PCR amplification steps. Processing in the source paper ran as follows. MIGEC was used to demultiplex reads and group the reads by UMI, and MiTCR was used to assemble and quantify clonotypes. Only TCR cDNA sequences supported by at least two reads were kept to exclude erroneous sequences. The tcR package was used for downstream repertoire analysis, and clonotypes were matched between fractions using CDR3 nucleotide sequence together with V segment. VDJmatch was used to annotate antigen specificity against VDJdb, with one amino acid substitution allowed in CDR3. The reads went through TCRdb reprocessing, and each CDR3 protein sequence gets one entry with no DNA. It is TCRdb's table, rather than the study itself, that gives the V and J calls and clone size. The sample table records hundreds of thousands of distinct CDR3 sequences. The ten largest clonotypes hold roughly 8% of the sample.

The chain was built from TRBV7-2 and TRBJ2-3; without DNA, the TCRdb call of TRBD2 cannot be checked. The material sequenced was blood T cells: a sorted CD56 or NKG2C T cell subset, CD4+ or CD8+ T cells, or bulk PBMC T cells (not recorded which). The sequence came from a woman aged 18 to 69 in good health. The CDR3 has the sequence CASRNGGGPPDTQYF.